This T cell receptor beta chain originates from a study of T cell changes during pregnancy in multiple sclerosis. TCRdb's table, derived via immunoSEQ multiplex PCR, lists solely in-frame clones and lacks some. In the table there are 15,000 or so clones, roughly 87% of which are singletons. The receptor was derived from a female donor in good health, enrolled as a control in a pregnancy study. The sequenced sample was CD8+ T cells from peripheral blood mononuclear cells, obtained after pregnancy.

The CDR3 is CASSVGASSYEQYF. Written as DNA, the CDR3 is TGTGCCAGCAGCGTAGGCGCTTCATCCTACGAGCAGTACTTC. The chain combines TRBV9 with TRBJ2-7; D gene ambiguous. The CDR3 is 14 amino acids. Germline CDR1 reads SGDLS; CDR2 reads YYNGEE. Trimming removed 0 bases at V and 1 base at J, with 8 bases between.